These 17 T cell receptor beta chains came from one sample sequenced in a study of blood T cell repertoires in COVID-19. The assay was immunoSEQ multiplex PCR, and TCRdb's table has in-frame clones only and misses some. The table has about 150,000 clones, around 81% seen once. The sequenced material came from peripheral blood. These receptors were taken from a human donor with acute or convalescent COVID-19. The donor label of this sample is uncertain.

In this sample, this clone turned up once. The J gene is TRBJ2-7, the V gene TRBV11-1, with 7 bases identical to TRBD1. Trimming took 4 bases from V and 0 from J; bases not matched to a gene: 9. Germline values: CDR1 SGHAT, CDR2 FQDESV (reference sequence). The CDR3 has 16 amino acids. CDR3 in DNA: TGTGCCAGCAGCTCTCAGGGGGAAAGGAGCTCCTACGAGCAGTACTTC. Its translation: CASSSQGERSSYEQYF.

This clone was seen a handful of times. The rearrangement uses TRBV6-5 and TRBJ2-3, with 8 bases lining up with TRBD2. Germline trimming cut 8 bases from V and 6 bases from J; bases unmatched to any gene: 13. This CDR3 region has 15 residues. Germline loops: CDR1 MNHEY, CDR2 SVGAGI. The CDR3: CASRSGGAGGDTQYF. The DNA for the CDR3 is TGTGCCAGCCGGTCCGGAGGGGCGGGGGGCGATACGCAGTATTTT.

CDR3 DNA sequence: TGTGCCAGCAGCTTGGGGACAAATTCACCCCTCCACTTT. This codes for CASSLGTNSPLHF. The genes are TRBV5-8 and TRBJ1-6; TRBD1 might be the D (5 bases). CDR1 SGHTS and CDR2 YDEGEE come from the germline V gene. CDR3 length equals 13 residues. The V end lost 0 bases, the J end lost 7 bases, and 5 bases lay between the germline ends.

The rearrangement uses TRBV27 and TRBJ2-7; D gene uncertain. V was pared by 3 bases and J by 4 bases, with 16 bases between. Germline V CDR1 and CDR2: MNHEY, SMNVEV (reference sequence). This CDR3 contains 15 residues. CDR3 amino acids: CASSFSPVQLYEQYV. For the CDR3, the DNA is TGTGCCAGCAGTTTCTCCCCGGTACAGTTGTACGAGCAGTACGTC.

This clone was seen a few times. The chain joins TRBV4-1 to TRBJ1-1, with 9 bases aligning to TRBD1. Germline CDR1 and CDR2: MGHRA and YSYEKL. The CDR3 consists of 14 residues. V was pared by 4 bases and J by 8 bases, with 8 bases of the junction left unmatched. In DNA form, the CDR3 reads TGCGCCAGCAGCCGCGTGGGGACAGGGATAGAAGCTTTCTTT. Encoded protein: CASSRVGTGIEAFF.

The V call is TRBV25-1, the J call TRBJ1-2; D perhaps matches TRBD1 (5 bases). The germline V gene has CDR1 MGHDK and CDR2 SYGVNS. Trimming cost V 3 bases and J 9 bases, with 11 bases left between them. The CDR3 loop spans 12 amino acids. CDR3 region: CASSDLTASYTF. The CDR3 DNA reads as TGTGCCAGCAGTGATTTGACAGCCAGCTACACCTTC.

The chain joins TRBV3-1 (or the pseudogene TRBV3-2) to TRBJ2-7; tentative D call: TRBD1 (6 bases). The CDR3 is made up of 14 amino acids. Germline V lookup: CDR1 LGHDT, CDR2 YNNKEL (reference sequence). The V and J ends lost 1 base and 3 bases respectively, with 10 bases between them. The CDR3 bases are TGTGCCAGCAGCCAAGGGCCGGGACACTACGAGCAGTACTTC. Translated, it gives CASSQGPGHYEQYF.

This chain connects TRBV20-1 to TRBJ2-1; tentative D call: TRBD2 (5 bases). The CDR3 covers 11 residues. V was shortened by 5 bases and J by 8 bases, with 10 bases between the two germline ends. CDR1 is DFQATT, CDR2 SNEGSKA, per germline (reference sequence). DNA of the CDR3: TGCAGTGCTTTGACTATCGATGAGCAGTTCTTC. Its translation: CSALTIDEQFF.

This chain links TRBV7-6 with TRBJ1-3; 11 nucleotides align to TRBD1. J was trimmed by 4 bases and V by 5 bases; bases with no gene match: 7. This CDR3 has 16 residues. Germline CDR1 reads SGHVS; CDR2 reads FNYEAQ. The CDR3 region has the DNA TGTGCCAGCAGCCCCCCGGGACAGGGGGTCGGAAACACCATATATTTT. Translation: CASSPPGQGVGNTIYF.

CDR3 region: CASSRQDRGETEAFF. The CDR3, as DNA: TGCGCCAGCAGCCGACAGGACAGGGGAGAAACTGAAGCTTTCTTT. The rearrangement links TRBV4-1 to TRBJ1-1; 9 bases are shared with TRBD1. Per the germline V gene, CDR1 is MGHRA and CDR2 is YSYEKL. The CDR3 is 15 residues long. J lost 5 bases, V lost 4 bases, and 8 bases had no gene match.

CDR3 in amino acids: CASSQSRVELFF. The CDR3 nucleotides read TGTGCCAGCAGCCAAAGTCGGGTGGAGCTGTTTTTT. J is TRBJ2-2 and V is TRBV3-1 (or the pseudogene TRBV3-2), with unresolved D. The V gene lost 2 bases and the J gene lost 10 bases, with 8 bases spanning the gap. This CDR3 is built from 12 residues. Germline V gene lookup returns CDR1 LGHDT and CDR2 YNNKEL (reference sequence).

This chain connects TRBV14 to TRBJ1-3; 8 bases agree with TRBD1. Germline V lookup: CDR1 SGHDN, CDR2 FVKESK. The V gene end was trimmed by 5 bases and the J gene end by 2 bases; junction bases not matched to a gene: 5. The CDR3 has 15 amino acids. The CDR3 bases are TGTGCCAGCAGCTACAGGGGGTTCACTGGAAACACCATATATTTT. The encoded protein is CASSYRGFTGNTIYF.

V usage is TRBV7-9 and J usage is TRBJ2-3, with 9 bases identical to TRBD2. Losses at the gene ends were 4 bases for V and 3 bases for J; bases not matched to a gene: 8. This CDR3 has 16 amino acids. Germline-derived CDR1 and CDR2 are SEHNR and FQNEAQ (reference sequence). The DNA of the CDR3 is TGTGCCAGCAGCTCGTTAGCGGGGGCCATAACAGATACGCAGTATTTT. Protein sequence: CASSSLAGAITDTQYF.

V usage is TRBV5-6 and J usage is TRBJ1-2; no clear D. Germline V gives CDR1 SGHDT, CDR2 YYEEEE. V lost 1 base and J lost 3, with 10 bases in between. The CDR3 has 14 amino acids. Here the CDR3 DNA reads TGTGCCAGCAGCTTGAGTGGCGGCCACTATGGCTACACCTTC. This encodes CASSLSGGHYGYTF.

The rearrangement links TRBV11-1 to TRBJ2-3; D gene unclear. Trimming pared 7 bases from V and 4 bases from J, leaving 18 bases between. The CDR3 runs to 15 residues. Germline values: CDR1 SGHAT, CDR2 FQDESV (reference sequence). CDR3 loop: CASTLDRSGSDTQYF. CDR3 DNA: TGTGCCAGCACCCTAGACCGGTCCGGGTCAGATACGCAGTATTTT.

Here the CDR3 reads CASSLDSTGELFF. CDR3 bases: TGCGCCAGCAGCTTGGACAGCACCGGGGAGCTGTTTTTT. This sequence joins TRBV5-1 and TRBJ2-2; unclear D gene. The CDR3 spans 13 residues. Trimming removed 0 bases from V and 4 bases from J, with 4 bases in between. Germline V gene sequence: CDR1 SGHRS, CDR2 YFSETQ.

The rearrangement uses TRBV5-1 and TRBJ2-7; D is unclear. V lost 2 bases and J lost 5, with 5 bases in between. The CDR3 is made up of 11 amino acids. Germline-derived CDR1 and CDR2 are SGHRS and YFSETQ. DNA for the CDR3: TGCGCCAGCAGCTTACTCCACGAGCAGTACGTC. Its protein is CASSLLHEQYV.